This T cell receptor beta chain was sequenced for a study of T cells in Graves' hyperthyroidism and ophthalmopathy. RNA transcripts gave rise to amplified TCR beta CDR3 regions. When the TCR CDR3 underwent first-round RT-PCR, the HTBI primer set was used. TCRdb re-analysed the multiplex PCR reads in MiXCR, keeping a single row per CDR3 protein. The table records hundreds of thousands of distinct CDR3 sequences, around 16% of them present only once. This CDR3 is built from 16 residues. Germline CDR1 reads SGHTA; CDR2 reads FQGTGA. J was trimmed by 2 bases and V by 5 bases; bases with no gene match: 6. What was sequenced was blood. The rearrangement joins TRBV7-3 to TRBJ2-5, with 12 positions matching TRBD2. The origin of this receptor is a man in his forties with Graves' hyperthyroidism. CDR3 sequence reads: CASSRLAGVYQETQYF. DNA of the CDR3: TGTGCCAGCAGCCGACTAGCGGGGGTGTATCAAGAGACCCAGTACTTC. Together with reference TRBV7-3 and TRBJ2-5, the CDR3 gives the full variable domain: GAGVSQTPSNKVTEKGKYVELRCDPISGHTALYWYRQSLGQGPEFLIYFQGTGAADDSGLPNDRFFAVRPEGSVSTLKIQRTERGDSAVYLCASSRLAGVYQETQYFGPGTRLLVL.